This T cell receptor (beta chain) was found in a study of blood T cell repertoires in COVID-19. Study overall: Material from acute and convalescent COVID-19 was sourced from the United States, Italy and Spain. The cDNA or gDNA used as material had been derived from T cells, B-cell-depleted T cells, or PBMCs.

Per the study methods: Amplifying reference gene primers gave estimates of nucleated cell counts. Clones were sequenced by immunoSEQ multiplex PCR, and TCRdb holds only the in-frame ones, with some missing. V, J and clone size derive from that table, while D and trimming were established from the DNA sequence. The repertoire has roughly 130,000 clones, about 86% of them found once; the top ten carry less than 20%. Trimming removed 5 bases at V and 5 bases at J, with 12 bases between. Germline-derived CDR1 and CDR2 are LNHDA and SQIVND (reference sequence). The CDR3 spans 13 residues. The chain is built from TRBV19 and TRBJ1-1; D not certain. The sequenced sample consisted of peripheral blood. The sequence was collected from a woman in her fifties or sixties with acute or convalescent COVID-19. The CDR3 reads CASSRRRGTEAFF. The CDR3 bases are TGTGCCAGTAGTCGCAGGCGGGGTACTGAAGCTTTCTTT. The full variable domain, in which reference TRBV19 and TRBJ1-1 provide the parts outside the CDR3, is DGGITQSPKYLFRKEGQNVTLSCEQNLNHDAMYWYRQDPGQGLRLIYYSQIVNDFQKGDIAEGYSVSREKKESFPLTVTSAQKNPTAFYLCASSRRRGTEAFFGQGTRLTVV.